This T cell receptor (beta chain) came from a study of tumor-infiltrating lymphocytes in localized non-small cell lung cancer. As for the study in general: Tumor tissue and non-adjacent uninvolved lung came from each patient. Study-level results: Recurrence-free survival showed no association with tumor T-cell fraction. Higher tumor T cell infiltration than in uninvolved lung was supported by TCRbeta sequencing.

V dropped 7 bases and J dropped 4; count of bases not matched to a gene: 8. There are 15 residues in the CDR3. The germline V gene encodes CDR1 MNHNY and CDR2 SVGAGI (reference sequence). Clones were sequenced by immunoSEQ multiplex PCR, and TCRdb holds only the in-frame ones, with some missing. The table includes about 23,000 clones, roughly 70% detected once. For this clone: What it recognizes is unknown.

This sequence originates from a human donor with non-small cell lung cancer. Material: lung tumor tissue. The V call is TRBV6-6, the J call TRBJ2-1; 9 bases line up with TRBD1. CDR3 amino acids: CASIKTGGAYNEQFF. The DNA for the CDR3 is TGTGCCAGCATAAAAACAGGGGGCGCTTACAATGAGCAGTTCTTC.